Below, 19 T cell receptor beta chains from the same sample are listed, as sequenced in a study of neurological immune-mediated disorders. TCRdb passed the 5' RACE reads through MiXCR, listing each CDR3 protein once. The table lists tens of thousands of distinct CDR3 sequences, roughly 3.5% of them singletons, with less than 3.5% in the top ten. Sequencing used PBMCs. These receptors were collected from a woman between 50 and 59 years old with multiple sclerosis.

At least ten counts were recorded for this clonotype. The V call is TRBV7-2, the J call TRBJ2-1, with TRBD2 matching over 14 bases. J was trimmed by 3 bases and V by 4 bases; bases with no gene match: 5. This CDR3 region has 17 residues. Germline loops: CDR1 SGHTA, CDR2 FQGNSA. CDR3 sequence (DNA): TGTGCCAGCAGCTCCACCGGACTAGCGGGGGGCTACAATGAGCAGTTCTTC. It encodes CASSSTGLAGGYNEQFF.

This clonotype was seen repeatedly, ten times or more. The V call is TRBV24-1, the J call TRBJ1-6; tentatively, D is TRBD1 (5 bases). Trimming removed 0 bases at V and 6 bases at J, with 11 bases between. In germline, CDR1 is KGHDR, CDR2 SFDVKD. This CDR3 contains 16 residues. For the CDR3, the DNA is TGTGCCACCAGTGATTTGCAAGGGGACTCTAATTCACCCCTCCACTTT. As protein: CATSDLQGDSNSPLHF.

This clonotype was seen repeatedly, ten times or more. This chain joins TRBV7-2 and TRBJ2-3; D gene unclear. The CDR3 covers 13 residues. Deletions cut 5 bases from V and 6 bases from J, with 12 bases between. The V gene's germline CDR1 is SGHTA and CDR2 FQGNSA. The CDR3 protein is CASSPLFVDTQYF. The CDR3 nucleotides read TGTGCCAGCAGCCCGCTTTTTGTGGATACGCAGTATTTT.

This clonotype was recorded many times. The chain joins TRBV12-3 or TRBV12-4 to TRBJ2-3, with 9 positions matching TRBD1. Losses at the gene ends were 7 bases for V and 3 bases for J; bases not matched to a gene: 8. CDR3 size: 15 residues. CDR3 in DNA: TGTGCCAGCACTCGCCGGGACAGGGCGACAGATACGCAGTATTTT. This codes for CASTRRDRATDTQYF.

This clonotype appeared many times. The rearrangement links TRBV20-1 to TRBJ1-1; D ambiguous. Between the trimmed V and J ends, which lost 7 bases and 9 bases, there was a span of 15 bases. Germline CDR1 and CDR2: DFQATT and SNEGSKA (reference sequence). The CDR3 runs to 11 residues. The chain's CDR3 is CSVGTPPKAFF. The CDR3 DNA follows: TGCAGTGTGGGCACTCCCCCGAAAGCTTTCTTT.

This clonotype was seen a handful of times. Written as DNA, the CDR3 is TGTGCCAGCAGCCAGACTAGCGGGGGGATAAATGAGCAGTTCTTC. Translation: CASSQTSGGINEQFF. This chain joins TRBV3-1 and TRBJ2-1, with 13 bases lining up with TRBD2. The CDR3 covers 15 residues. Per germline, CDR1 LGHDT and CDR2 YNNKEL (reference sequence). Trimming took 3 bases from V and 7 from J; bases not matched to a gene: 3.

This clonotype was found many times. V usage is TRBV7-9 and J usage is TRBJ2-5; D unresolved. The CDR3 has 14 residues. Trimming removed 7 bases from V and 4 bases from J, with 16 bases in between. The germline V gene has CDR1 SEHNR and CDR2 FQNEAQ (reference sequence). CDR3 residues: CASIENGFGETQYF. CDR3 sequence (DNA): TGTGCCAGCATAGAAAACGGGTTCGGAGAGACCCAGTACTTC.

There are many counts of this clonotype. The chain recombines TRBV5-1 with TRBJ2-3; perhaps TRBD2 as D (6 bases). The germline V gene has CDR1 SGHRS and CDR2 YFSETQ. The V end was cut by 4 bases, the J end by 1 base, with 13 bases between. This CDR3 comprises 15 residues. CDR3 amino acids: CASSLNSGRTDTQYF. CDR3 nucleotides: TGCGCCAGCAGCCTAAATAGCGGCCGCACAGATACGCAGTATTTT.

The table lists this clonotype with many counts. This rearrangement joins TRBV20-1 to TRBJ1-1, with D perhaps TRBD1 (5 bases). Germline CDR1 DFQATT, CDR2 SNEGSKA (reference sequence). CDR3 length: 13 amino acids. With 2 bases removed from V and 7 bases from J, the gap between germline ends came to 14 bases. This CDR3 reads CSARHSSRGEAFF. The CDR3 bases are TGCAGTGCTAGACACTCGAGTAGGGGTGAAGCTTTCTTT.

This clonotype has at least ten counts. V and J are TRBV9 and TRBJ2-5; the D is unclear. The germline gives CDR1 SGDLS, CDR2 YYNGEE. The CDR3 is 14 residues long. V lost 2 bases and J lost 2, with 10 bases in between. The CDR3, as DNA: TGTGCCAGCAGCGTGGGCACTAAACAAGAGACCCAGTACTTC. Residues: CASSVGTKQETQYF.

This clonotype appeared many times. The V and J genes are TRBV20-1 and TRBJ2-1; TRBD2 matches 10 bases. The CDR3 has 14 amino acids. Germline V lookup: CDR1 DFQATT, CDR2 SNEGSKA (reference sequence). V was pared by 2 bases and J by 7 bases, with 5 bases of the junction left unmatched. The CDR3: CSARPGTSVNEQFF. The CDR3 DNA follows: TGCAGTGCTAGACCCGGGACTAGCGTGAATGAGCAGTTCTTC.

This clonotype was seen at least ten times. The chain uses TRBV4-1 and TRBJ1-5, with no clear D. Germline V gene sequence: CDR1 MGHRA, CDR2 YSYEKL. The V end lost 0 bases, the J end lost 9 bases, and 6 bases lay between the germline ends. The CDR3 spans 12 residues. Here the CDR3 reads CASSQDLGPQHF. In DNA form, the CDR3 reads TGCGCCAGCAGCCAAGATCTGGGGCCCCAGCATTTT.

In its sample, this clonotype was seen many times. This chain connects TRBV20-1 to TRBJ2-7; tentatively, D is TRBD2 (5 bases). V gave up 3 bases and J gave up 2 bases, with 17 bases separating them. Germline CDR1 DFQATT, CDR2 SNEGSKA (reference sequence). The CDR3 covers 15 residues. The DNA for the CDR3 is TGCAGTGCTAGCGGTGACCGAGGGTCCCCCTACGAGCAGTACTTC. Its protein is CSASGDRGSPYEQYF.

This clonotype has at least ten counts. The V and J genes are TRBV7-9 and TRBJ2-7; D is undetermined. The CDR3 is 13 amino acids. V was trimmed by 5 bases and J by 0 bases, leaving 8 bases between them. Germline CDR1 reads SEHNR; CDR2 reads FQNEAQ (reference sequence). CDR3 bases: TGTGCCAGCAGCCCCACCAGCTCCTACGAGCAGTACTTC. It codes for CASSPTSSYEQYF.

This clonotype was recorded at least ten times. V is TRBV5-1 and J is TRBJ2-7; 8 nucleotides agree with TRBD2. CDR1 and CDR2 from the germline V gene are SGHRS and YFSETQ. The CDR3 contains 13 residues. The trim removed 5 bases at V and 3 bases at J, leaving 4 bases unmatched. DNA for the CDR3: TGCGCCAGCAGAGGTAGCGGGGTCTACGAGCAGTACTTC. Amino acid sequence: CASRGSGVYEQYF.

Ten or more counts support this clonotype. The rearrangement links TRBV5-1 to TRBJ2-7; 8 bases fit TRBD1. CDR1 is SGHRS and CDR2 is YFSETQ in the germline V gene. The CDR3 is 15 residues long. The J segment lost 2 bases and the V segment lost 4 bases, leaving 8 bases of the junction unmatched. DNA for the CDR3: TGCGCCAGCAGCGTAAAGGGACAGGTCACCTACGAGCAGTACTTC. Translation gives CASSVKGQVTYEQYF.

This clonotype came up many times. This chain uses TRBV5-1 with TRBJ1-3; D unresolved. Trimming removed 0 bases from V and 0 bases from J, with 16 bases in between. From germline, CDR1 is SGHRS and CDR2 YFSETQ. The CDR3 is made up of 18 amino acids. CDR3 DNA: TGCGCCAGCAGCTTGGATCTAGTTGCCAGGAACTCTGGAAACACCATATATTTT. Amino acids: CASSLDLVARNSGNTIYF. Full variable domain (missing parts from reference TRBV5-1 and TRBJ1-3): KAGVTQTPRYLIKTRGQQVTLSCSPISGHRSVSWYQQTPGQGLQFLFEYFSETQRNKGNFPGRFSGRQFSNSRSEMNVSTLELGDSALYLCASSLDLVARNSGNTIYFGEGSWLTVV.

In its sample, this clonotype was seen many times. The chain uses TRBV12-3 or TRBV12-4 and TRBJ1-5; D not certain. Trimming stripped 3 bases from V and 4 bases from J, with 4 bases between. The CDR3 has 12 amino acids. CDR3 bases: TGTGCCAGCAGTTTTGGAAATCAGCCCCAGCATTTT. It encodes CASSFGNQPQHF.

This clonotype was detected only a few times. The junction and the germline gene differ at one end; a read error may be behind it. The V call is TRBV6-1, the J call TRBJ2-5; 13 bases map to TRBD2. The CDR3 is made up of 15 amino acids. Germline CDR1 reads MNHNS; CDR2 reads SASEGT. The CDR3 DNA sequence: TGTGCCAACAGTGCCGGGACTAGCGGGAAAGAGACCCAGTACTTC. Translating it yields CANSAGTSGKETQYF.